The 4 T cell receptor beta chains reported below all come from one sample, sequenced in a study of T cells in Graves' hyperthyroidism and ophthalmopathy. RNA transcripts gave rise to amplified TCR beta CDR3 regions. A set of HTBI primers served as the primers for a first-round RT-PCR of the TCR CDR3. TCRdb fed the multiplex PCR reads into MiXCR, producing one record per CDR3 protein. Of around 340,000 distinct CDR3 sequences listed, roughly 20% are singletons. Material for sequencing was blood. The receptors originated from a woman aged 40-49 years with Graves' ophthalmopathy.

At least ten counts were recorded for this clonotype. The chain links TRBV7-8 to TRBJ1-2; 9 nucleotides line up with TRBD1. The CDR3 has 16 residues. J was trimmed by 2 bases and V by 5 bases; bases with no gene match: 9. In germline, CDR1 is SGHVS, CDR2 FQNEAQ. The DNA of the CDR3 is TGTGCCAGCAGCGATCGGACAGGGGAACCAAACTATGGCTACACCTTC. It translates to CASSDRTGEPNYGYTF.

This clonotype was counted many times. The rearrangement uses TRBV7-8 and TRBJ1-1; TRBD1 might be the D (5 bases). Germline V gene sequence: CDR1 SGHVS, CDR2 FQNEAQ. The CDR3 spans 16 residues. Between the trimmed V and J ends, which lost 0 bases and 3 bases, there was a span of 14 bases. The CDR3 DNA follows: TGTGCCAGCAGCTTAGCGCGATACGGGGGTCACACTGAAGCTTTCTTT. It is translated as CASSLARYGGHTEAFF.

This clonotype was observed a few times. CDR3 DNA sequence: TGTGCCAGCAAAAGGGTCCTGGATTGTCCGTACTTC. It translates to CASKRVLDCPYF. This chain uses TRBV6-1 with TRBJ2-7; no clear D. The CDR3 consists of 12 residues. With 7 bases removed from V and 12 bases from J, the gap between germline ends came to 19 bases. Germline values: CDR1 MNHNS, CDR2 SASEGT.

The chain links TRBV12-3 or TRBV12-4 to TRBJ1-5, with a possible D match to TRBD1 (6 bases). This CDR3 has 15 residues. Trimming removed 2 bases from V and 2 bases from J, with 10 bases in between. The CDR3 bases are TGTGCCAGCAGTTTATCAGGGGTACGCAATCAGCCCCAGCATTTT. Its protein is CASSLSGVRNQPQHF.